These T cell receptor beta chains were read from a single sample in a study of identical twins. TCRdb redid the calling of the 5' RACE reads with MiXCR, one entry per CDR3 protein. The sample has 690,000 or so distinct CDR3 sequences; around 8.3% are singletons. These sequences were also reported in another study, on yellow fever vaccine responses in identical twins.

Sequencing was carried out using PBMCs. The receptors derive from a woman aged 18-35 years in good health. The conserved cysteine and the conserved F or W are not part of the CDR3 here. The order of the fields is V gene, CDR3 protein.

>TRBV20-1
SARDIWETQY
>TRBV4-3
ASSQDGMAGSYNEQF
>TRBV20-1
SARVAGTRKETQY
>TRBV6-2/TRBV6-3
ASSSRLTETQY
>TRBV2
ASSVGQPQH
>TRBV4-3
ASSPRLSHSGTSGNNEQF
>TRBV5-1
ASSYGTSGGEETQY
>TRBV3-1
ASSQVNTEAF
>TRBV4-3
ASSQDRTILYNEQF
>TRBV7-3
ASSLRQGAFTDTQY
>TRBV29-1
SVVGQGAEAF
>TRBV7-2
ASSFFRGRVGANVLT
>TRBV6-6
ASSYSFGNEQF
>TRBV7-9
ASSLIGTGFWEQY
>TRBV27
ASRSVTYEQY
>TRBV25-1
ASSEQGDLTDTQY
>TRBV7-2
ASSLGLRSYTDTQY
>TRBV2
ASRSGRQETQY
>TRBV2
ASRETGESYYNEQF
>TRBV12-3/TRBV12-4
ASSLRGGSAYEQY
>TRBV7-9
ASSLDGTKRLNEQF
>TRBV5-1
ASSLAPGRQETQY
>TRBV6-5
ASSYPTGLPGELF
>TRBV29-1
SVERGSGTGELF
>TRBV7-2
ASSSKTSGGLGGELF
>TRBV4-2
ASSQVGAGGGQF
>TRBV6-5
ASSYSQFGNPYEQY
>TRBV7-9
ASSLAGGMADEQY
>TRBV7-9
ASTIQGGSTYEQY
>TRBV12-3/TRBV12-4
ASSPGGNEKLF
>TRBV4-2
ASSQASALPDTQY
>TRBV20-1
SASFRDRHYNEQF
>TRBV10-2
ASSGLDKGETQY
>TRBV12-3/TRBV12-4
ASSLTTEQF
>TRBV19
ASSMSDRGKTQY
>TRBV6-5
ASSPTAGEQY
>TRBV6-5
ASSYSAGVSNEQF
>TRBV4-3
ACSSGSTDTQY
>TRBV12-3/TRBV12-4
ASSDRGLNTEAF
>TRBV11-1
ASSSLRLAGVSTGELF
>TRBV29-1
SVGGPGANILT
>TRBV20-1
SARDRNNEQF
>TRBV20-1
SALTGTFSSNQPQH
>TRBV10-1
ASSERTSGSPYEQY
>TRBV5-1
ASSLNGLAGGNEQF
>TRBV24-1
ATSDPGREGYNEQF